This T cell receptor (beta chain) originates from a study of T cells after yellow fever vaccination. Study observations and caveats: Overlap between CD4 and CD8 compartments was detected for a small share of clonotypes. Post-booster repertoires again held most primary-vaccination clones (96% CD4, over 80% CD8).

As concerns this clonotype: As yet, its antigen is unknown.

TCRdb re-called the 5' RACE reads with MiXCR, one entry per CDR3 protein. The sample carries more than 300,000 distinct CDR3 sequences, around 7% recorded once. This CDR3 has 18 amino acids. Germline V lookup: CDR1 DFQATT, CDR2 SNEGSKA (reference sequence). With V trimmed by 0 bases and J by 4 bases, 12 bases remained unmatched. This TCR was sampled from a man between 18 and 29 years old who received the YFV17D yellow fever vaccine. The V and J genes are TRBV20-1 and TRBJ2-1, with 10 bases matching TRBD2. Sequences were derived from PBMCs, sampled 35 to 50 days after the first yellow fever vaccination. This CDR3 is CSARDRNVPGLAYNEQFF. The DNA for the CDR3 is TGCAGTGCTAGAGATCGAAACGTTCCGGGACTAGCGTACAATGAGCAGTTCTTC.